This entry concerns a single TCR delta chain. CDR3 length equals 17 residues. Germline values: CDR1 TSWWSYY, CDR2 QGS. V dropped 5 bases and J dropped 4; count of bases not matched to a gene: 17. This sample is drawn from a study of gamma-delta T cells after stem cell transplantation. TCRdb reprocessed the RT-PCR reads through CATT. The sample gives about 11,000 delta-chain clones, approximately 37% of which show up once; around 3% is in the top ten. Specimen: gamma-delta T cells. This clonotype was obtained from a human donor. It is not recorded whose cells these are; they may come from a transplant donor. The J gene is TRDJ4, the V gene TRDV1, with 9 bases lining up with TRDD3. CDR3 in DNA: TGTGCTCTTGGGAACCTACCTGGGGGATTTAGGTGGTCACCCCTGATCTTT. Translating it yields CALGNLPGGFRWSPLIF.